The rows below give T cell receptor beta chains drawn from one sample of a study of blood T cell repertoires in COVID-19. Method: immunoSEQ multiplex PCR; TCRdb's copy keeps in-frame clones and lacks some. The sample has 350,000 or so clones, roughly 85% seen once. Sequenced sample: PBMCs or T cells enriched from blood (not recorded which). The receptors stem from a woman aged 40 to 50 with acute COVID-19. The CDR3 runs from the conserved cysteine through the conserved F or W.

TRBV18 | CASSPQKGQGEQFF
TRBV5-6 | CASSLVSGGNYGYTF
TRBV7-9 | CASSTITNPGTGGTGELFF
TRBV7-2 | CASSSTGVQPQHF
TRBV4-1 | CASSQSSGSGYEQYF
TRBV18 | CASSPREGTRETQYF
TRBV4-3 | CASSLSGGAVSRFF
TRBV18 | CASSPETGGSYEQYF
TRBV30 | CACTSLGTGEGYTF
TRBV27 | CASSLYRTDTQYF
TRBV3-1/TRBV3-2 | CASSRLGGAGNEQFF
TRBV7-2 | CASSPYGQYTNYGYTF
TRBV3-1/TRBV3-2 | CASSQDSSGSRTGELFF
TRBV7-2 | CASTRTGVKYGYTF
TRBV10-3 | CAISESKPGGSTDTQYF
TRBV9 | CASSVGTAGTQYF
TRBV19 | CASATSGSSYEQYF
TRBV7-9 | CASSLGLAGGLHEQYF
TRBV2 | CASSVPRRTLQETQYF
TRBV9 | CASSVNGRPSTDTQYF
TRBV7-2 | CASSFRRGPDTQYF
TRBV7-2 | CASSSRSGNTIYF
TRBV19 | CASSRSSGSSGGETQYF
TRBV28 | CASSLETGKGYTF
TRBV19 | CASSIGRLAGDVIF
TRBV9 | CASSVEGQVNEKLFF
TRBV5-1 | CASSPTRQATNEKLFF
TRBV4-3 | CASSLYPPGQGWSYNSPLHF
TRBV7-9 | CASGSGGKNTEAFF
TRBV18 | CASSLLTSGGTGELFF
TRBV15 | CATSRDSGRPGETQYF
TRBV5-1 | CASSGGTGFTEAFF
TRBV5-1 | CASSSGPLGGGYTGELFF
TRBV28 | CASSLIQTGNYGYTF
TRBV4-3 | CASSPDRLDSPLHF
TRBV7-2 | CASSLIAGAYLGEQYF
TRBV10-3 | CATSADNQGYTF
TRBV12-3/TRBV12-4 | CASTGGGNQPQHF
TRBV5-1 | CASSLSQVGSSYNEQFF
TRBV7-2 | CASSLVASQGDYGYTF
TRBV28 | CASIYSDRHLGANSPLHF
TRBV11-2 | CASSRRGTDTQYF
TRBV28 | CASSLLTGGTGYTF
TRBV19 | CASSGDRRSSYNSPLHF
TRBV12-3/TRBV12-4 | CASSFKAEQYF
TRBV5-1 | CASSRIGQGNTEAFF
TRBV4-2 | CASSQDAASVSYNEQFF
TRBV9 | CASTFEEGIYNEQFF
TRBV7-2 | CASSSRLTSGVYNEQFF
TRBV27 | CASSLVSGTGINNEQFF
TRBV7-3 | CASSSGLGIYDTQYF
TRBV3-1/TRBV3-2 | CASSQDSPDSYEQYF
TRBV29-1 | CSAMTGTNYGYTF
TRBV3-1/TRBV3-2 | CASSLGDYEQYF
TRBV5-4 | CASSSAPGTGAAGELFF
TRBV6-5 | CASRRRTSRDEQYF
TRBV27 | CASSWGTGNSPLHF
TRBV25-1 | CASRHAYNEQFF
TRBV7-2 | CASSLARSTSGRGVYEQYF